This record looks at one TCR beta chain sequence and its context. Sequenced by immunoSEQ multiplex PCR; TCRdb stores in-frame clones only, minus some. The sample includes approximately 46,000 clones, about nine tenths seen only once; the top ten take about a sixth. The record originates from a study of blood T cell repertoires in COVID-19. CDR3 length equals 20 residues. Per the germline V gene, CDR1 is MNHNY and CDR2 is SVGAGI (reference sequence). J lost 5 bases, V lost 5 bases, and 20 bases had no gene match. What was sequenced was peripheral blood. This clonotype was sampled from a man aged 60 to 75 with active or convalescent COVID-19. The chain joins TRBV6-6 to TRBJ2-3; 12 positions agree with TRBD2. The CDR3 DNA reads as TGTGCCAGCAGTCCATTACAGTCTCTAGCGGGGGGGCCGGTGGGAGATACGCAGTATTTT. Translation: CASSPLQSLAGGPVGDTQYF.